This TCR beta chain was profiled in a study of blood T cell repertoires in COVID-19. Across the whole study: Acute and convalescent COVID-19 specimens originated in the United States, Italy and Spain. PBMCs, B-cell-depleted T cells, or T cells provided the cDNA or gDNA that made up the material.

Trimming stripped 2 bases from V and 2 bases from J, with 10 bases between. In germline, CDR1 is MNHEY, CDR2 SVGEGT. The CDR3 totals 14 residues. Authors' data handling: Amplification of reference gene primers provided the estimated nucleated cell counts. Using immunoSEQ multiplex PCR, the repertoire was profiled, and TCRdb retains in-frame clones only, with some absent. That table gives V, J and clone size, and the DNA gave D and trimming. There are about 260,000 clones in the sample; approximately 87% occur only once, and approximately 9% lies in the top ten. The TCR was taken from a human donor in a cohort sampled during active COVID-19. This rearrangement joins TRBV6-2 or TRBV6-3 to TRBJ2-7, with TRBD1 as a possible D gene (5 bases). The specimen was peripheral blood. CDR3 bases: TGTGCCAGCAGTTACGATGTAGGGGCCTACGAGCAGTACTTC. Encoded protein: CASSYDVGAYEQYF.